What follows are 21 T cell receptor beta chains derived from one specimen sequenced in a study of CD8 T cells in Susac syndrome. RNA was extracted with the RNeasy kit, and a quantity of roughly 0.5 to 1 ug was reverse transcribed using random hexamers. TCRdb recomputed calls from the immunoSEQ multiplex PCR reads with MiXCR, one row per CDR3 protein. The repertoire consists of roughly 120,000 distinct CDR3 sequences, with 85% to 95% occurring once and the leading ten covering more than 0.25%. The sequencing input was CD8+ T cells from PBMCs. The receptor source for this set is a human donor with multiple sclerosis.

The chain joins TRBV7-9 to TRBJ2-6, with a possible D match to TRBD1 (6 bases). CDR3 length: 16 residues. The V end lost 5 bases, the J end lost 4 bases, and 15 bases lay between the germline ends. Germline CDR1 and CDR2: SEHNR and FQNEAQ (reference sequence). DNA for the CDR3: TGTGCCAGCAGCCACTCAAGGGGGACCGGGGCCAACGTCCTGACTTTC. Translated: CASSHSRGTGANVLTF.

The chain is built from TRBV24-1 and TRBJ2-2; 7 bases are shared with TRBD2. The germline V gene has CDR1 KGHDR and CDR2 SFDVKD. The CDR3 consists of 16 residues. V lost 0 bases and J lost 5; bases outside the gene matches: 5. CDR3 sequence (DNA): TGTGCCACCAGTGATTTGCCTGCGGGAGAGACCGGGGAGCTGTTTTTT. Residues: CATSDLPAGETGELFF.

CDR3 sequence reads: CASSLSDQPQHF. In DNA form, the CDR3 reads TGTGCCAGCAGCTTAAGTGATCAGCCCCAGCATTTT. The rearrangement uses TRBV5-6 and TRBJ1-5; D not certain. The germline CDR1 and CDR2 sequences are SGHDT and YYEEEE. This CDR3 spans 12 amino acids. Between the trimmed V and J ends, which lost 2 bases and 5 bases, there was a span of 5 bases.

The J gene is TRBJ2-2, the V gene TRBV4-2; D unclear. Germline V CDR1 and CDR2: LGHNA, YNFKEQ. This CDR3 has 12 residues. Trimming cost V 4 bases and J 7 bases, with 7 bases left between them. CDR3 sequence: CASSRPVGELFF. The CDR3 DNA reads as TGTGCCAGCAGCCGCCCGGTCGGGGAGCTGTTTTTT.

The chain links TRBV5-6 to TRBJ1-5; D possibly corresponds to TRBD1 (5 bases). The germline V and J ends were trimmed by 0 bases and 1 base, with 8 bases remaining between them. The CDR3 runs to 15 residues. The germline V gene has CDR1 SGHDT and CDR2 YYEEEE. The CDR3 loop reads CASSLGDGSNQPQHF. Here the CDR3 DNA reads TGTGCCAGCAGCTTGGGGGACGGAAGCAATCAGCCCCAGCATTTT. The full variable domain, in which reference TRBV5-6 and TRBJ1-5 provide the parts outside the CDR3, is DAGVTQSPTHLIKTRGQQVTLRCSPKSGHDTVSWYQQALGQGPQFIFQYYEEEERQRGNFPDRFSGHQFPNYSSELNVNALLLGDSALYLCASSLGDGSNQPQHFGDGTRLSIL.

The rearrangement uses TRBV29-1 and TRBJ2-1; D gene ambiguous. This CDR3 has 13 amino acids. V shed 3 bases and J shed 2 bases, with 8 bases lying between them. CDR1 is SQVTM and CDR2 is ANQGSEA in the germline V gene. The CDR3 spells CSVETDTYNEQFF. CDR3 in DNA: TGCAGCGTTGAGACCGACACCTACAATGAGCAGTTCTTC.

V usage is TRBV6-1 and J usage is TRBJ2-3; D gene ambiguous. Germline CDR1 and CDR2: MNHNS and SASEGT. Trimming removed 6 bases at V and 3 bases at J, with 16 bases between. The CDR3 loop spans 15 amino acids. The CDR3 here is CASREMAMETDTQYF. The CDR3 bases are TGTGCCAGCAGGGAGATGGCTATGGAGACAGATACGCAGTATTTT.

This clonotype was seen only once. The chain links TRBV9 to TRBJ2-5, with 10 bases aligning to TRBD2. V was pared by 4 bases and J by 5 bases, with 5 bases of the junction left unmatched. Germline values: CDR1 SGDLS, CDR2 YYNGEE. This CDR3 spans 14 amino acids. In DNA, the CDR3 is TGTGCCAGCAGCACTTCGACTAGCGGGGAGACCCAGTACTTC. It codes for CASSTSTSGETQYF.

This clonotype has only a few counts. The V gene is TRBV6-2 or TRBV6-3, the J gene TRBJ2-1; D is ambiguous. V lost 5 bases to trimming and J lost 5 bases, with 1 base between them. CDR1 and CDR2 from the germline V gene are MNHEY and SVGEGT. The CDR3 loop spans 10 amino acids. CDR3 DNA sequence: TGTGCCAGCAGTAACAATGAGCAGTTCTTC. Its protein is CASSNNEQFF.

The genes are TRBV7-3 and TRBJ2-1; TRBD2 matches 12 bases. The V gene's germline CDR1 is SGHTA and CDR2 FQGTGA. V gave up 4 bases and J gave up 1 base; unmatched junction bases: 5. CDR3 length: 17 residues. The CDR3 is CASSSASGRDSYNEQFF. CDR3 DNA: TGTGCCAGCAGCTCCGCTAGCGGGAGGGATTCCTACAATGAGCAGTTCTTC.

This clonotype was picked up one time. V gene TRBV20-1 combines with J gene TRBJ1-5; TRBD1 aligns across 9 bases. The germline gives CDR1 DFQATT, CDR2 SNEGSKA (reference sequence). J gave up 6 bases and V 6 bases, and 3 bases lay outside the gene matches. The CDR3 runs 12 residues. CDR3 region: CSARQGGQPQHF. The CDR3 DNA is TGCAGTGCAAGACAGGGGGGTCAGCCCCAGCATTTT.

The rearrangement links TRBV3-1 to TRBJ1-5; D unclear. Trimming pared 1 base from V and 5 bases from J, leaving 12 bases between. The CDR3 length is 15 residues. Germline-derived CDR1 and CDR2 are LGHDT and YNNKEL (reference sequence). CDR3 protein: CASSQGPRPDQPQHF. The CDR3 bases are TGTGCCAGCAGCCAAGGTCCCCGACCCGATCAGCCCCAGCATTTT.

The rearrangement uses TRBV7-6 and TRBJ1-3, with 7 bases that match TRBD1. V dropped 4 bases and J dropped 2; count of bases not matched to a gene: 5. The CDR3 length is 15 residues. Germline values: CDR1 SGHVS, CDR2 FNYEAQ. In nucleotides, the CDR3 is TGTGCCAGCAGCTCCCCCGGGACAGCTGGAAACACCATATATTTT. Its protein is CASSSPGTAGNTIYF.

The chain employs TRBV19 and TRBJ1-4; D is ambiguous. Germline V gene data show CDR1 as LNHDA and CDR2 as SQIVND (reference sequence). The V gene lost 1 base and the J gene lost 8 bases, with 8 bases spanning the gap. The CDR3 loop spans 13 amino acids. The CDR3 protein is CASSIVGGEKLFF. The CDR3 DNA is TGTGCCAGTAGTATAGTTGGTGGGGAAAAACTGTTTTTT.

The gene calls are TRBV20-1 and TRBJ2-1; 14 nucleotides line up with TRBD2. V lost 0 bases and J lost 10; bases outside the gene matches: 5. The CDR3 extends over 15 amino acids. CDR1 DFQATT and CDR2 SNEGSKA come from the germline V gene (reference sequence). The CDR3 nucleotides read TGCAGTGCTAGAGACGGACTAGCGGGAGGCGGGGAGCAGTTCTTC. It yields the protein CSARDGLAGGGEQFF.

Turning to this clonotype: One end of the junction does not line up with germline, which may come from a read error. The V and J genes are TRBV5-1 and TRBJ2-5; TRBD1 might be the D (6 bases). Germline loops: CDR1 SGHRS, CDR2 YFSETQ. The CDR3 is 10 residues long. The CDR3: CASSMGHRDF. CDR3 nucleotide sequence: TGCGCCAGCAGCATGGGACATCGGGACTTC.

As to this clonotype: One junction end disagrees with the germline gene, perhaps due to a read error. J is TRBJ1-2 and V is TRBV9, with TRBD1 as a possible D gene (6 bases). Germline CDR1 is SGDLS and CDR2 is YYNGEE. This CDR3 is 13 amino acids long. This CDR3 reads CASSNGGTDGHTF. The CDR3 DNA follows: TGTGCCAGCTCAAACGGGGGCACGGATGGCCACACCTTC.

The genes are TRBV27 and TRBJ1-2; TRBD1 might be the D (6 bases). CDR1 is MNHEY, CDR2 SMNVEV, per germline (reference sequence). V lost 0 bases and J lost 8, with 10 bases in between. The CDR3 covers 13 residues. The CDR3 bases are TGTGCCAGCAGTTTATCCAGGGGCGGAGGCTACACCTTC. It codes for CASSLSRGGGYTF.

The chain recombines TRBV23-1 with TRBJ1-5; D is perhaps TRBD1 (5 bases). TRBV23-1 is known as an ORF, though its function is uncertain. The CDR3 has 16 residues. V was cut by 3 bases and J by 1 base, with 13 bases left in between. In DNA form, the CDR3 reads TGCGCCAGCAGTCACTGGGGGGACCTGAGCAATCAGCCCCAGCATTTT. Amino acid sequence: CASSHWGDLSNQPQHF.

The chain combines TRBV7-9 with TRBJ2-4; D may be TRBD1 (7 bases). The length of the CDR3 is 12 residues. CDR1 is SEHNR and CDR2 is FQNEAQ in the germline V gene (reference sequence). V dropped 5 bases and J dropped 8 bases, with 10 bases sitting between them. CDR3 sequence (DNA): TGTGCCAGCAGCGCAGGGGGGTACATTCAGTACTTC. This sequence encodes CASSAGGYIQYF.

The chain joins TRBV10-2 to TRBJ2-7; D remains unclear. Germline CDR1 reads WSHSY; CDR2 reads SAAADI. This CDR3 is built from 14 residues. Deletions cut 1 base from V and 0 bases from J, with 7 bases between. CDR3 nucleotides: TGCGCCAGCAGTGAGTACACAAGCTCCTACGAGCAGTACTTC. As protein: CASSEYTSSYEQYF.